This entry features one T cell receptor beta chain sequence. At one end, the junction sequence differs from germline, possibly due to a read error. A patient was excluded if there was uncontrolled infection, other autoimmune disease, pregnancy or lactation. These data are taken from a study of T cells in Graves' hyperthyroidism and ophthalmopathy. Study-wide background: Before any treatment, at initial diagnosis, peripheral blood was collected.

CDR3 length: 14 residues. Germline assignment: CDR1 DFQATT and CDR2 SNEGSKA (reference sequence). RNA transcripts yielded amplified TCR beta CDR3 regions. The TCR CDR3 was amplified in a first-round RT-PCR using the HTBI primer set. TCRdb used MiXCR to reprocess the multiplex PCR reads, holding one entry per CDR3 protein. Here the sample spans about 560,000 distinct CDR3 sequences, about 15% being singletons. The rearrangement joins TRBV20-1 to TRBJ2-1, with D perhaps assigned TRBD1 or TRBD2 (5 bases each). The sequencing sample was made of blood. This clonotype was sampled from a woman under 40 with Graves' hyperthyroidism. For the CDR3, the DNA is TGCAGTGCCCCGCGTGGGGGTTTGCGCAATGAGCAATTCTTC. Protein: CSAPRGGLRNEQFF.